A selection of T cell receptor beta chains follows, all from one sample in a study of cytomegalovirus exposure and HLA in healthy donors. Profiling relied on immunoSEQ multiplex PCR, and the TCRdb table lists in-frame clones only, not all of them. The table includes tens of thousands of clones, roughly 78% detected once. The sample taken for sequencing was PBMCs. The receptor set was obtained from a middle-aged man in good health and CMV-seronegative. The CDR3 runs from the conserved cysteine through the conserved F or W. The D gene is left open where the match is weak. Only part of the rows carry a size: once, few, many, or a class if the clone is expanded.

CDR3 length,V gene,clone size,J gene,D gene,CDR3 protein,CDR3 DNA
11,TRBV29-1,NA,TRBJ1-2,NA,CSAETDYGYTF,TGCAGCGCTGAAACGGACTATGGCTACACCTTC
12,TRBV29-1,NA,TRBJ1-5,NA,CSVREWNQPQHF,TGCAGCGTCCGAGAGTGGAATCAGCCCCAGCATTTT
14,TRBV19,NA,TRBJ2-5,NA,CASSMKAGQETQYF,TGTGCCAGTAGTATGAAGGCAGGACAAGAGACCCAGTACTTC
16,TRBV5-6,NA,TRBJ1-1,TRBD1,CASSLGTGRGNTEAFF,TGTGCCAGCAGCTTGGGGACAGGGAGGGGGAACACTGAAGCTTTCTTT
14,TRBV18,NA,TRBJ2-2,NA,CASSLGLNTGELFF,TGTGCCAGCTCACTGGGACTGAACACCGGGGAGCTGTTTTTT
14,TRBV14,NA,TRBJ2-7,TRBD2,CASSQPSGNYEQYF,TGTGCCAGCAGCCAACCTAGCGGTAACTACGAGCAGTACTTC
15,TRBV4-2,NA,TRBJ1-4,TRBD1,CASSLLQGANEKLFF,TGTGCCAGCAGCCTACTACAGGGGGCTAATGAAAAACTGTTTTTT
15,TRBV29-1,NA,TRBJ2-7,TRBD1,CSVSARTGGAREQYF,TGCAGCGTTTCCGCCCGGACAGGGGGCGCGCGGGAGCAGTACTTC
16,TRBV7-8,NA,TRBJ2-1,TRBD2,CASSFVLAGGLNEQFF,TGTGCCAGCAGCTTCGTACTAGCGGGAGGTTTAAATGAGCAGTTCTTC
13,TRBV5-1,NA,TRBJ1-1,NA,CASRQAGNTEAFF,TGCGCCAGCAGGCAGGCGGGGAACACTGAAGCTTTCTTT
15,TRBV15,NA,TRBJ2-7,TRBD1,CATSRPGTGGRTQYF,TGTGCCACCAGCAGACCTGGGACAGGGGGCCGTACGCAGTACTTC
14,TRBV7-2,once,TRBJ1-5,TRBD1,CASSPGQANQPQHF,TGTGCCAGCAGTCCTGGACAGGCTAATCAGCCCCAGCATTTT
14,TRBV5-8,NA,TRBJ1-1,TRBD1,CASSWGTGNTEAFF,TGTGCCAGCAGCTGGGGGACAGGGAACACTGAAGCTTTCTTT